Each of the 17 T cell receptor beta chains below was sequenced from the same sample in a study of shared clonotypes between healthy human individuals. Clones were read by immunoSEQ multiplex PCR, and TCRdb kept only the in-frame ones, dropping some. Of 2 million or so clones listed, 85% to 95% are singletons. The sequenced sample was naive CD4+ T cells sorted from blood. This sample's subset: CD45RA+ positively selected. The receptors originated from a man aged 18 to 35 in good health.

Here the CDR3 DNA reads TGTGCCAGCAGCTCGGGGTTTGTCGATGAGCAGTTCTTC. Translating it yields CASSSGFVDEQFF. The chain uses TRBV7-6 and TRBJ2-1, with D possibly being TRBD2 (5 bases). CDR1 and CDR2 from the germline V gene are SGHVS and FNYEAQ. V lost 4 bases, J lost 8 bases, and 12 bases lay in between. The CDR3 runs 13 residues.

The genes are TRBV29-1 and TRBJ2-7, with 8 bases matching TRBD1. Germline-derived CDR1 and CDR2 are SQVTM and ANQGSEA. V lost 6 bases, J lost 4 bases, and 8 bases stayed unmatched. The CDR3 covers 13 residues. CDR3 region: CSVTTGAHYEQYF. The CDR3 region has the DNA TGCAGCGTGACGACAGGGGCCCATTACGAGCAGTACTTC.

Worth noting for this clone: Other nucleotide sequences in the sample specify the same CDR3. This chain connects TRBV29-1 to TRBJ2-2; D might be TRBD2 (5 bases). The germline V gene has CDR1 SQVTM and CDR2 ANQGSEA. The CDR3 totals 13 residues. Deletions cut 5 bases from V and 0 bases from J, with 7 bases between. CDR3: CSVRDTNTGELFF. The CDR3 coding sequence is TGCAGCGTTCGGGATACGAACACCGGGGAGCTGTTTTTT.

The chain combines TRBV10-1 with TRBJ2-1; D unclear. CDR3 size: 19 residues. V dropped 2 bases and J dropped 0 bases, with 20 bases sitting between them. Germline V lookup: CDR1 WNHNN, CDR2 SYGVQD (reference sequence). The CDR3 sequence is CASSEQGRPGNSSYNEQFF. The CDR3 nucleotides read TGCGCCAGCAGTGAGCAAGGACGTCCCGGCAATAGCTCCTACAATGAGCAGTTCTTC.

The CDR3: CASSYRGRTEAFF. The CDR3 DNA follows: TGTGCCAGCAGTTACAGGGGGAGGACTGAAGCTTTCTTT. The rearrangement joins TRBV28 to TRBJ1-1, with TRBD1 matching over 8 bases. From germline, CDR1 is MDHEN and CDR2 SYDVKM. J gave up 5 bases and V 4 bases, and 3 bases lay outside the gene matches. The CDR3 has 13 amino acids.

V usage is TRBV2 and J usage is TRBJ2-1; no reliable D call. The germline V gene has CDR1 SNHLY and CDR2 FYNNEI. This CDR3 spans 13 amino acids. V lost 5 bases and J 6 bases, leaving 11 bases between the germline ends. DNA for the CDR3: TGTGCCAGCAGTTTATTACCCGGCAATGAGCAGTTCTTC. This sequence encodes CASSLLPGNEQFF. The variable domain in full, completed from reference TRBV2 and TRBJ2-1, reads EPEVTQTPSHQVTQMGQEVILRCVPISNHLYFYWYRQILGQKVEFLVSFYNNEISEKSEIFDDQFSVERPDGSNFTLKIRSTKLEDSAMYFCASSLLPGNEQFFGPGTRLTVL.

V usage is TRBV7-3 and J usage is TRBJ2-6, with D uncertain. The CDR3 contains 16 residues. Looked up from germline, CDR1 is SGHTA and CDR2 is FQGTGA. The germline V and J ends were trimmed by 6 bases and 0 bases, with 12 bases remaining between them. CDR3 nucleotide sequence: TGTGCCAGCAGGGGCGACCGGCTCTCTGGGGCCAACGTCCTGACTTTC. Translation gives CASRGDRLSGANVLTF.

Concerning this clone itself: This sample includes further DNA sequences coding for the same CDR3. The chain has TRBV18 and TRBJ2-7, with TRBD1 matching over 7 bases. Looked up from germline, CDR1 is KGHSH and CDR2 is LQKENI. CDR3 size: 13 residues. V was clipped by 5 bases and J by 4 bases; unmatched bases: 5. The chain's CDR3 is CASSTGTAYEQYF. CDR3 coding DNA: TGTGCCAGCTCAACGGGGACAGCTTACGAGCAGTACTTC.

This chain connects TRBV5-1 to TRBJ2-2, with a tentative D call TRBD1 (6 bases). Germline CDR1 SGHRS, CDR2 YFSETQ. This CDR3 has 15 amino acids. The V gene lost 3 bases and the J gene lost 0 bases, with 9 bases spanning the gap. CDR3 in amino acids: CASSWTAANTGELFF. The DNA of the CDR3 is TGCGCCAGCAGCTGGACAGCTGCGAACACCGGGGAGCTGTTTTTT.

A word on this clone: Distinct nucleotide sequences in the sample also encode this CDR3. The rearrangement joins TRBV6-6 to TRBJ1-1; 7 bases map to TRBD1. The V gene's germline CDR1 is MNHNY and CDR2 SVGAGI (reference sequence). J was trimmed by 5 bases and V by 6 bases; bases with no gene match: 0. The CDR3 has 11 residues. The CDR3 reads CASSRGTEAFF. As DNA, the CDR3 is TGTGCCAGCAGCAGGGGGACTGAAGCTTTCTTT.

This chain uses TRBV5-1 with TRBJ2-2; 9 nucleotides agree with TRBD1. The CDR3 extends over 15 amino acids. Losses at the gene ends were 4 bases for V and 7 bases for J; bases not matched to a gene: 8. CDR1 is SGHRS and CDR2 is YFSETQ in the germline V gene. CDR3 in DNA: TGCGCCAGCAGCCCCCTGACAGGGGGTGGCGGGGAGCTGTTTTTT. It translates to CASSPLTGGGGELFF. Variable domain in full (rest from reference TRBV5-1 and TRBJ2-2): KAGVTQTPRYLIKTRGQQVTLSCSPISGHRSVSWYQQTPGQGLQFLFEYFSETQRNKGNFPGRFSGRQFSNSRSEMNVSTLELGDSALYLCASSPLTGGGGELFFGEGSRLTVL.

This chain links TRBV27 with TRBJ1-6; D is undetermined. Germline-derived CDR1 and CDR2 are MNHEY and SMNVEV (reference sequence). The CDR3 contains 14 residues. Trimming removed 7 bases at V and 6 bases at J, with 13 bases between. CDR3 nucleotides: TGTGCCAGCACCTTGCGAGGGTTTAATTCACCCCTCCACTTT. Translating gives CASTLRGFNSPLHF.

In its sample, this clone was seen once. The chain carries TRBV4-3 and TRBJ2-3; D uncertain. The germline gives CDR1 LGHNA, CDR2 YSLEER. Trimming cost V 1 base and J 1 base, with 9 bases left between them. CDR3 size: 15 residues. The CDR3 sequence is CASSQGQVGTDTQYF. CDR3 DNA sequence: TGCGCCAGCAGCCAAGGCCAAGTAGGCACAGATACGCAGTATTTT.

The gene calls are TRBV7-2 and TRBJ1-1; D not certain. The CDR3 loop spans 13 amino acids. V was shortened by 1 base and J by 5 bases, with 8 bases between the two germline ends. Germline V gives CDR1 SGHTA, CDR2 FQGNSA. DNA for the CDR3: TGTGCCAGCAGCTTAGGTGTAGGAACTGAAGCTTTCTTT. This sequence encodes CASSLGVGTEAFF.

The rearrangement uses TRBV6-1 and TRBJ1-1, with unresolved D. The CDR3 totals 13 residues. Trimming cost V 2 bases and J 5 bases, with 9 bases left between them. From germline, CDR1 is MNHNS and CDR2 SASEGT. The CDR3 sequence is CASSEMGTTEAFF. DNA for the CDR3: TGTGCCAGCAGTGAAATGGGTACGACTGAAGCTTTCTTT.

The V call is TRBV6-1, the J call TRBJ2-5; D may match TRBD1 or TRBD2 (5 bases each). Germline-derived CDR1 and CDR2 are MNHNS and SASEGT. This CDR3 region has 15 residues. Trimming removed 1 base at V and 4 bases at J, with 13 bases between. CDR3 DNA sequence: TGTGCCAGCAGTGAAGGAGGGGCTGGTGGAGAGACCCAGTACTTC. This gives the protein CASSEGGAGGETQYF.

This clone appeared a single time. The DNA for the CDR3 is TGCGCCAGCAGTGGGGGGGCAGGACAAGAGACCCAGTACTTC. It yields the protein CASSGGAGQETQYF. This chain links TRBV5-1 with TRBJ2-5; TRBD2 might be the D (7 bases). Germline V CDR1 and CDR2: SGHRS, YFSETQ. V gave up 5 bases and J gave up 2 bases, with 13 bases separating them. The CDR3 has 14 residues.